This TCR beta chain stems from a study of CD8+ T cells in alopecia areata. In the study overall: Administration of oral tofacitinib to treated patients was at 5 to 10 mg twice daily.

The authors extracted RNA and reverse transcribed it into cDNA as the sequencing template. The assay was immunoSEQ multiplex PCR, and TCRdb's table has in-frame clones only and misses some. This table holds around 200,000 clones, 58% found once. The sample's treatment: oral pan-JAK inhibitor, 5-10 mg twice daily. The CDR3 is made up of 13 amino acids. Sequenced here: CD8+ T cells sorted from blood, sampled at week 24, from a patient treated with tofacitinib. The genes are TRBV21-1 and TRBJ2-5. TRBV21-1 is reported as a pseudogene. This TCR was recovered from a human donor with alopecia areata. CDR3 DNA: TGTGCCAGCGGGGAGGAGGACAGACAGACCCAGTACTTC. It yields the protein CASGEEDRQTQYF.